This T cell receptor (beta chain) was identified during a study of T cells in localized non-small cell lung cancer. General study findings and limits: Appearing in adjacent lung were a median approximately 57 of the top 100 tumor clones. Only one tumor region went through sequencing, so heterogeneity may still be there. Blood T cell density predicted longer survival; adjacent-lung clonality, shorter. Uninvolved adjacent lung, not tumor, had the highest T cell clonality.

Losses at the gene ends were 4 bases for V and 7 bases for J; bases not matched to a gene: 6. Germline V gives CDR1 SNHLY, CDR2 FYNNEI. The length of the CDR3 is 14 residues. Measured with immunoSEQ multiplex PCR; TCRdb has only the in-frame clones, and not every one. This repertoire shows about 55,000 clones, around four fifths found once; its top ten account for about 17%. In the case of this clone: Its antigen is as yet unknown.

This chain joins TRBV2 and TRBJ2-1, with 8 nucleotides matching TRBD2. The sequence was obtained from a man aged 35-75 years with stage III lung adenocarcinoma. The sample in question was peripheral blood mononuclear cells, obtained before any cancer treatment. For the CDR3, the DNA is TGTGCCAGCAGTGCTCAGCGGGGGCCAAATGAGCAGTTCTTC. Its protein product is CASSAQRGPNEQFF.